Following are 25 T cell receptor beta chains from one sample sequenced in a study of blood T cell repertoires in COVID-19. TCRdb keeps only in-frame clones here, not all; method: immunoSEQ multiplex PCR. The sample records about 260,000 clones, approximately 88% being singletons. Input material: peripheral blood. These receptors were taken from a woman in her 70s with COVID-19, enrolled during active disease.

The genes are TRBV6-5 and TRBJ1-2; D might be TRBD1 (5 bases). This CDR3 is 13 amino acids long. Germline V gene data show CDR1 as MNHEY and CDR2 as SVGAGI. The V end was cut by 7 bases, the J end by 0 bases, with 9 bases between. The CDR3 is CASTLGPNYGYTF. In nucleotides, the CDR3 is TGTGCCAGCACGTTGGGGCCTAACTATGGCTACACCTTC.

The rearrangement uses TRBV2 and TRBJ1-5; D perhaps matches TRBD1 (5 bases). The germline gives CDR1 SNHLY, CDR2 FYNNEI. Trimming stripped 4 bases from V and 0 bases from J, with 13 bases between. This CDR3 is 16 amino acids long. For the CDR3, the DNA is TGTGCCAGCAGTGCGTTGGGGGGATTTAGCAATCAGCCCCAGCATTTT. It specifies CASSALGGFSNQPQHF.

The chain employs TRBV20-1 and TRBJ2-3, with D possibly matching TRBD1 (6 bases). Trimming took 3 bases from V and 1 from J, leaving 14 bases between them. There are 15 residues in the CDR3. The germline V gene has CDR1 DFQATT and CDR2 SNEGSKA (reference sequence). The CDR3 coding sequence is TGCAGTGCTAGTTCACAGGGCGAGGGCACAGATACGCAGTATTTT. The encoded protein is CSASSQGEGTDTQYF.

This sequence joins TRBV6-2 or TRBV6-3 and TRBJ1-1; D not certain. Trimming removed 0 bases at V and 7 bases at J, with 18 bases between. This CDR3 comprises 16 residues. Germline-derived CDR1 and CDR2 are MNHEY and SVGEGT. CDR3 nucleotide sequence: TGTGCCAGCAGTTACTCCCCGGGGTACCCGTCCGTTGAAGCTTTCTTT. It codes for CASSYSPGYPSVEAFF.

The V gene is TRBV29-1, the J gene TRBJ2-7; no clear D gene. Germline lookup yields CDR1 SQVTM and CDR2 ANQGSEA. Trimming shortened V by 4 bases and J by 2 bases, and 6 bases separated the two germline ends. The CDR3 sequence is 11 residues long. The chain's CDR3 is CSVVGPYEQYF. The CDR3, as DNA: TGCAGCGTTGTCGGTCCCTACGAGCAGTACTTC.

The rearrangement links TRBV7-3 to TRBJ1-1; tentatively, D is TRBD1 (6 bases). The germline V and J ends were trimmed by 4 bases and 3 bases, with 12 bases remaining between them. This CDR3 contains 14 residues. Per germline, CDR1 SGHTA and CDR2 FQGTGA. This CDR3 is CASSSDNRDTEAFF. The CDR3 DNA sequence: TGTGCCAGCAGCTCAGATAACAGGGACACTGAAGCTTTCTTT.

The chain links TRBV9 to TRBJ2-1; TRBD2 agrees at 8 bases. Germline V gene sequence: CDR1 SGDLS, CDR2 YYNGEE. This CDR3 spans 16 amino acids. The ends lost 4 bases at V and 0 bases at J; junction bases unmatched: 6. This CDR3 reads CASSPAAGVSYNEQFF. The CDR3 bases are TGTGCCAGCAGCCCCGCAGCGGGAGTCTCCTACAATGAGCAGTTCTTC.

This clone was found a few times. The V gene is TRBV9, the J gene TRBJ2-5, with TRBD1 matching over 8 bases. Trimming cost V 4 bases and J 4 bases; bases outside gene matches: 6. Germline V gene lookup returns CDR1 SGDLS and CDR2 YYNGEE. This CDR3 comprises 14 residues. The CDR3: CASSIQGDGETQYF. The DNA for the CDR3 is TGTGCCAGCAGCATACAGGGGGACGGAGAGACCCAGTACTTC. The full variable domain, with the rest looked up from reference TRBV9 and TRBJ2-5, is DSGVTQTPKHLITATGQRVTLRCSPRSGDLSVYWYQQSLDQGLQFLIQYYNGEERAKGNILERFSAQQFPDLHSELNLSSLELGDSALYFCASSIQGDGETQYFGPGTRLLVL.

The chain recombines TRBV5-1 with TRBJ2-1; 9 nucleotides match TRBD1. The CDR3 is made up of 17 amino acids. V shed 2 bases and J 0 bases; nucleotides not matched to a gene: 6. CDR1 is SGHRS and CDR2 is YFSETQ in the germline V gene. As DNA, the CDR3 is TGCGCCAGCAGCTTAACAGGGGGCTGGAGCTCCTACAATGAGCAGTTCTTC. Its translation: CASSLTGGWSSYNEQFF.

Written as DNA, the CDR3 is TGTGCCAGCAGCTTAGGGACAGCTCTAATGAACACTGAAGCTTTCTTT. Its translation is CASSLGTALMNTEAFF. The gene calls are TRBV7-9 and TRBJ1-1, with D possibly matching TRBD1 (6 bases). The ends were cut back, 1 base at V and 0 bases at J, with 12 bases in the middle. The CDR3 contains 16 residues. From germline, CDR1 is SEHNR and CDR2 FQNEAQ (reference sequence).

The chain has TRBV2 and TRBJ2-3; tentatively, D is TRBD1 (6 bases). This CDR3 has 14 residues. Trimming cost V 5 bases and J 0 bases, with 9 bases left between them. Germline V gene lookup returns CDR1 SNHLY and CDR2 FYNNEI. In DNA form, the CDR3 reads TGTGCCAGCAGTCCGGGACACAGCACAGATACGCAGTATTTT. As protein: CASSPGHSTDTQYF.

The chain joins TRBV7-2 to TRBJ2-7, with D perhaps matching TRBD1 (6 bases). Trimming cost V 5 bases and J 1 base, with 15 bases left between them. The CDR3 has 15 amino acids. The germline CDR1 and CDR2 sequences are SGHTA and FQGNSA. The CDR3 loop is CASSPTGFGSYEQYF. The CDR3 coding sequence is TGTGCCAGCAGCCCCACAGGGTTTGGTTCCTACGAGCAGTACTTC. The full variable domain, its missing parts supplied by reference TRBV7-2 and TRBJ2-7, is GAGVSQSPSNKVTEKGKDVELRCDPISGHTALYWYRQSLGQGLEFLIYFQGNSAPDKSGLPSDRFSAERTGGSVSTLTIQRTQQEDSAVYLCASSPTGFGSYEQYFGPGTRLTVT.

The chain joins TRBV7-8 to TRBJ1-5; 8 bases agree with TRBD1. The J segment lost 4 bases and the V segment lost 1 base, leaving 3 bases of the junction unmatched. CDR1 is SGHVS and CDR2 is FQNEAQ in the germline V gene. This CDR3 is 15 amino acids long. The DNA of the CDR3 is TGTGCCAGCAGCTTAGTCCAGGGGGCTAATCAGCCCCAGCATTTT. Protein sequence: CASSLVQGANQPQHF.

The sample holds a few counts of this clone. The rearrangement joins TRBV6-2 or TRBV6-3 to TRBJ2-7; weak D call: TRBD2 (6 bases). The CDR3 is 14 amino acids. Germline CDR1 reads MNHEY; CDR2 reads SVGEGT. Trimming stripped 5 bases from V and 0 bases from J, with 11 bases between. CDR3 nucleotides: TGTGCCAGCAGTCGCCAGCGGGCCTCCTACGAGCAGTACTTC. It encodes CASSRQRASYEQYF.

This chain joins TRBV10-3 and TRBJ2-7; 8 bases line up with TRBD2. V gave up 6 bases and J gave up 2 bases; unmatched junction bases: 9. In germline, CDR1 is ENHRY, CDR2 SYGVKD. The CDR3 is 15 amino acids. CDR3 coding DNA: TGTGCCATCAGCGAAAGCGGGAGCGATACCTACGAGCAGTACTTC. This gives the protein CAISESGSDTYEQYF.

This chain joins TRBV9 and TRBJ2-1; D gene unclear. Trimming removed 6 bases at V and 0 bases at J, with 10 bases between. Germline V lookup: CDR1 SGDLS, CDR2 YYNGEE. The CDR3 runs to 14 residues. CDR3 sequence: CASTFTGSYNEQFF. The CDR3 DNA sequence: TGTGCCAGCACCTTCACGGGCTCCTACAATGAGCAGTTCTTC.

The chain has TRBV29-1 and TRBJ2-1; D uncertain. In germline, CDR1 is SQVTM, CDR2 ANQGSEA. CDR3 size: 12 residues. Deletions cut 5 bases from V and 0 bases from J, with 5 bases between. CDR3 in amino acids: CSVLSSYNEQFF. CDR3 DNA: TGCAGCGTTCTGAGCTCCTACAATGAGCAGTTCTTC.

V usage is TRBV12-3 or TRBV12-4 and J usage is TRBJ1-1; D is ambiguous. With 3 bases removed from V and 4 bases from J, the gap between germline ends came to 6 bases. The CDR3 is 12 amino acids. The CDR3 nucleotides read TGTGCCAGCAGTTTTTTCCGCACTGAAGCTTTCTTT. Translated, it gives CASSFFRTEAFF.

CDR3 sequence reads: CASSPRTSGSVTQYF. Written as DNA, the CDR3 is TGTGCCAGCAGCCCACGGACTAGCGGGAGTGTTACGCAGTATTTT. The chain couples TRBV3-1 (or the pseudogene TRBV3-2) to TRBJ2-3, with 13 bases that match TRBD2. Germline CDR1 and CDR2: LGHDT and YNNKEL (reference sequence). This CDR3 comprises 15 residues. The V segment lost 4 bases and the J segment 8 bases; nucleotides outside the gene matches: 6.

The gene calls are TRBV6-1 and TRBJ2-7; 10 bases line up with TRBD1. Trimming cost V 4 bases and J 5 bases; bases outside gene matches: 2. This CDR3 comprises 13 residues. Germline V lookup: CDR1 MNHNS, CDR2 SASEGT. The CDR3 DNA follows: TGTGCCAGCAGTGTGACAGGGGGCCACGAGCAGTACTTC. This encodes CASSVTGGHEQYF.

This chain links TRBV11-3 with TRBJ1-1; D unclear. The V end lost 0 bases, the J end lost 7 bases, and 18 bases lay between the germline ends. The CDR3 loop spans 16 amino acids. Germline CDR1 and CDR2: SGHNT and YENEEA. The CDR3 loop is CASSLEASGVAGEAFF. Here the CDR3 DNA reads TGTGCCAGCAGCTTAGAGGCCAGCGGGGTCGCGGGTGAAGCTTTCTTT.

The chain recombines TRBV18 with TRBJ1-1; D possibly corresponds to TRBD1 (5 bases). Trimming pared 4 bases from V and 5 bases from J, leaving 11 bases between. Germline V lookup: CDR1 KGHSH, CDR2 LQKENI. The CDR3 runs 13 residues. This chain's CDR3 is CASSRQPSTEAFF. In DNA form, the CDR3 reads TGTGCCAGCTCACGACAGCCCTCGACTGAAGCTTTCTTT.

The chain joins TRBV5-4 to TRBJ1-1, with TRBD1 matching over 7 bases. V gave up 4 bases and J gave up 1 base; unmatched junction bases: 4. The CDR3 loop spans 14 amino acids. Germline loops: CDR1 SGHNT, CDR2 YYREEE (reference sequence). CDR3 loop: CASSPRQGNTEAFF. CDR3 DNA: TGTGCCAGCAGCCCGAGACAGGGGAACACTGAAGCTTTCTTT.

This clone occurred once. Written as DNA, the CDR3 is TGTGCCGTCGGACAGCACCCCTACGAGCAGTACTTC. Protein product: CAVGQHPYEQYF. The gene calls are TRBV6-5 and TRBJ2-7, with TRBD1 as a possible D gene (6 bases). Germline V gives CDR1 MNHEY, CDR2 SVGAGI. The CDR3 runs to 12 residues. V was pared by 11 bases and J by 2 bases, with 13 bases between.

The V gene is TRBV18, the J gene TRBJ2-3; 7 nucleotides match TRBD2. The trim removed 0 bases at V and 5 bases at J, leaving 8 bases unmatched. The CDR3 is 16 residues long. The germline gives CDR1 KGHSH, CDR2 LQKENI. The CDR3 sequence: CASSPPGGSGGDTQYF. The CDR3 bases are TGTGCCAGCTCACCACCAGGCGGGAGTGGTGGAGATACGCAGTATTTT.